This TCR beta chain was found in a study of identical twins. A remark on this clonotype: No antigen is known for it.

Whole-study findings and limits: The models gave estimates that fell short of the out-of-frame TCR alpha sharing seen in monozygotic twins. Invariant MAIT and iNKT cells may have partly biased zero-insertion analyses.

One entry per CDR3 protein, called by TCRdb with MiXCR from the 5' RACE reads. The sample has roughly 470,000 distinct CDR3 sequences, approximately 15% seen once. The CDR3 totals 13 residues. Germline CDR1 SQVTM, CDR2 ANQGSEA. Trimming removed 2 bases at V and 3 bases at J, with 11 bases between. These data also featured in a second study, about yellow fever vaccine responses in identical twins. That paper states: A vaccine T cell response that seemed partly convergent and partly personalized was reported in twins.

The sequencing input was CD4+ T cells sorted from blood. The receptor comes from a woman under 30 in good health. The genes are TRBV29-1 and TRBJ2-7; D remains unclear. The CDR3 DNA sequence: TGCAGCGTTGAAAATCTATCGGGCTACGAGCAGTACTTC. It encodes CSVENLSGYEQYF.